The rows below give T cell receptor beta chains drawn from one sample of a study of OX40 agonist ivuxolimab in advanced cancers. Sequenced by immunoSEQ multiplex PCR; TCRdb stores in-frame clones only, minus some. The sample lists some 33,000 clones; more than 75% were seen once. The sequenced sample was CD4+ or CD8+ T cells sorted from blood, obtained in a trial of the OX40 agonist ivuxolimab. The source of these receptors is an adult with an advanced solid tumor such as melanoma, head and neck, liver or kidney cancer. Each CDR3 is given with its conserved first and last residue. A D gene is named only where the DNA matches it firmly. Part of the rows lack a size; the others show once, few, many or a class for expanded clones.

v_gene,j_gene,abundance,d_gene,CDR3nt,CDR3aa
TRBV7-9,TRBJ1-2,.,.,TGTGCCAGCAGCTCTTTCCTACCGGCCGAACGGAACTATGGCTACACCTTC,CASSSFLPAERNYGYTF
TRBV27,TRBJ2-6,.,.,TGTGCCAGCAGTTTAGGTGGGGCCAACGTCCTGACTTTC,CASSLGGANVLTF
TRBV28,TRBJ2-1,few,TRBD2,TGTGCCAGCAGTTTATCACCCGTCCTAGCGGGGACATCCTACAATGAGCAGTTCTTC,CASSLSPVLAGTSYNEQFF
TRBV27,TRBJ2-3,.,.,TGTGCCAGCAGTTTAGGACCGGGCACAGATACGCAGTATTTT,CASSLGPGTDTQYF
TRBV14,TRBJ2-5,.,.,TGTGCCAGCAGACCGAGGTCTAGCGCCTTGAGGGAAGAGACCCAGTACTTC,CASRPRSSALREETQYF
TRBV27,TRBJ1-1,.,TRBD1,TGTGCCAGCAGACCCACTACCGACAGGGTCGGTGCCACTGAAGCTTTCTTT,CASRPTTDRVGATEAFF
TRBV29-1,TRBJ2-7,.,TRBD2,TGCAGCGTGATCCCTAGCGGGAGGGCCTCTTACGAGCAGTACTTC,CSVIPSGRASYEQYF
TRBV15,TRBJ1-2,.,TRBD1,TGTGCCACCAGCAGAGGGACAGGGGATGGTCGTGGCTACACCTTC,CATSRGTGDGRGYTF
TRBV7-9,TRBJ2-1,.,TRBD1,TGTGCCAGCAGCGCGGGGACAGGGGGCTCCTACAATGAGCAGTTCTTC,CASSAGTGGSYNEQFF
TRBV7-9,TRBJ2-7,.,.,TGTGCCAGCAGCTTATCTGAATCGATCTCCCGCGAGCAGTACTTC,CASSLSESISREQYF
TRBV7-3,TRBJ1-1,.,.,TGTGCCAGCAGCTCTCCGGGACGGGGGAACACTGAAGCTTTCTTT,CASSSPGRGNTEAFF
TRBV7-8,TRBJ1-4,.,TRBD1,TGTGCCAGCAGCTCGAGGGACAGGGATGAAAAACTGTTTTTT,CASSSRDRDEKLFF
TRBV13,TRBJ2-7,.,TRBD2,TGTGCCAGCAGCTCCGGGGGGTCGAACGAGCAGTACTTC,CASSSGGSNEQYF
TRBV7-8,TRBJ2-7,once,TRBD1,TGTGCCAGCAGCTTAACAGGGACAGGGTACGAGCAGTACTTC,CASSLTGTGYEQYF
TRBV7-9,TRBJ2-1,.,TRBD2,TGTGCCAGCAGCCCCCCCAGCGGGGGGCGTTACAATGAGCAGTTCTTC,CASSPPSGGRYNEQFF
TRBV25-1,TRBJ1-6,.,TRBD1,TGTGCCAGCAGTTACAGGGGGCATGATTCACCCCTCCACTTT,CASSYRGHDSPLHF
TRBV9,TRBJ2-3,.,.,TGTGCCAGCAGCGTAGTCGGGCGTGGCACAGATACGCAGTATTTT,CASSVVGRGTDTQYF
TRBV6-5,TRBJ2-1,once,.,TGTGCCAGCAGTCGAGGGGCGTACAATGAGCAGTTCTTC,CASSRGAYNEQFF
TRBV5-1,TRBJ1-4,medium-sized,.,TGCGCCAGCAGCGGCCTTCCGACTGGCCCCGATACTAATGAAAAACTGTTTTTT,CASSGLPTGPDTNEKLFF
TRBV7-8,TRBJ1-2,.,TRBD1,TGTGCCAGCAGCTCGAGGACAGGCTCATATGGCTACACCTTC,CASSSRTGSYGYTF
TRBV7-6,TRBJ2-7,.,.,TGTGCCAGCAGCTTAGCGGACCCCCGTGGCGGCCACGAGCAGTACTTC,CASSLADPRGGHEQYF
TRBV15,TRBJ2-3,.,TRBD2,TGTGCCACCAGCAGAGGGCGGGGGAAAGCAGATACGCAGTATTTT,CATSRGRGKADTQYF
TRBV27,TRBJ2-3,.,TRBD1,TGTGCCAGCAGTTTAGGGACAGGGATTTTAGATACGCAGTATTTT,CASSLGTGILDTQYF
TRBV6-1,TRBJ2-1,.,TRBD2,TGTGCCAGCAGTGAAGCGCTAGGGACTAGCGGTGAGCAGTTCTTC,CASSEALGTSGEQFF
TRBV6-1,TRBJ2-5,.,TRBD1,TGTGCCAGCAGTGATGTCGGGACAGGGTTAGGTGAGACCCAGTACTTC,CASSDVGTGLGETQYF
TRBV19,TRBJ2-7,.,.,TGTGCCAGTAGCACGGACCATGGGGTGGCCTACGAGCAGTACTTC,CASSTDHGVAYEQYF
TRBV5-6,TRBJ2-5,.,TRBD1,TGTGCCAGCAGCTTCGGACAGGGGGCGGGGACCCAGTACTTC,CASSFGQGAGTQYF
TRBV7-9,TRBJ2-6,.,.,TGTGCCAGCACCCTCGGAGGGTTAGGGGCCAACGTCCTGACTTTC,CASTLGGLGANVLTF
TRBV27,TRBJ1-1,.,.,TGTGCCAGCAGTATACAGGGTTGGGGGAACACTGAAGCTTTCTTT,CASSIQGWGNTEAFF
TRBV30,TRBJ2-3,.,.,TGTGCCTGGAGTGGGGCAGGGGAACTTAGCACAGATACGCAGTATTTT,CAWSGAGELSTDTQYF
TRBV7-3,TRBJ2-7,.,TRBD2,TGTGCCAGCAGCTTAATAGCGGGGTCCTACGAGCAGTACTTC,CASSLIAGSYEQYF
TRBV4-1,TRBJ1-4,.,.,TGCGCCAGCAGCCAACAGGGGAATGAAAAACTGTTTTTT,CASSQQGNEKLFF
TRBV7-9,TRBJ2-7,few,TRBD2,TGTGCCAGCAGCTCCACGGTAGCGGGATTCTCCTACGAGCAGTACTTC,CASSSTVAGFSYEQYF
TRBV25-1,TRBJ1-1,.,TRBD1,TGTGCCAGCAAATCAGGGGGTGTTGAAGCTTTCTTT,CASKSGGVEAFF
TRBV28,TRBJ2-3,.,.,TGTGCCAGCAGTCTTAATACGCAGTATTTT,CASSLNTQYF
TRBV5-1,TRBJ1-5,.,.,TGCGCCAGCAGCTTGGGTCGAGGGCAGCCCCAGCATTTT,CASSLGRGQPQHF
TRBV4-1,TRBJ2-7,.,.,TGCGCCAGCAGCCAAGGGTATAGGGCAGGGGACGAGCAGTACTTC,CASSQGYRAGDEQYF
TRBV7-6,TRBJ2-7,.,.,TGTGCCAGCAGCTTAGGCCGGGACACCTACGAGCAGTACTTC,CASSLGRDTYEQYF
TRBV2,TRBJ2-7,.,.,TGTGCCAGCAGTGAGTTAGAAGGGGCGCCCTCCTACGAGCAGTACTTC,CASSELEGAPSYEQYF
TRBV6-5,TRBJ2-3,.,.,TGTGCCAGCAGAGACCGGGACTCCCTACACGGTACGCAGTATTTT,CASRDRDSLHGTQYF
TRBV30,TRBJ2-3,.,.,TGTGCCTGGGACAGGGGGCTAGGTCTAGCGGGAGTAGCAGATACGCAGTATTTT,CAWDRGLGLAGVADTQYF
TRBV5-6,TRBJ2-7,.,.,TGTGCCAGCAGCTACGGTGACGAGCAGTACTTC,CASSYGDEQYF
TRBV19,TRBJ2-7,.,.,TGTGCCAGTAGTATTGGTCCCTACGAGCAGTACTTC,CASSIGPYEQYF
TRBV11-3,TRBJ2-7,.,.,TGTGCCAGCAGCGAAACTGGGGCTGGCCCATCCTACGAGCAGTACTTC,CASSETGAGPSYEQYF
TRBV5-6,TRBJ2-7,.,TRBD1,TGTGCCAGCAGCCCCCACCGGGACAGGCCGTACGAGCAGTACTTC,CASSPHRDRPYEQYF
TRBV5-1,TRBJ2-3,few,TRBD2,TGCGCCAGCAGCTTTTGGGCTAGCGGGTCCGGGGGAGATACGCAGTATTTT,CASSFWASGSGGDTQYF
TRBV9,TRBJ2-3,.,.,TGTGCCAGCAGCGTAAATTATATGTTGGACGGGGACACAGATACGCAGTATTTT,CASSVNYMLDGDTDTQYF
TRBV2,TRBJ2-7,.,.,TGTGCCAGAAGTGAGATGAACGAGCAGTACTTC,CARSEMNEQYF
TRBV18,TRBJ1-6,.,.,TGTGCCAGCTCACCGACAAACAGGGTACGGGTTTCACCCCTCCACTTT,CASSPTNRVRVSPLHF
TRBV2,TRBJ1-2,many,.,TGTGCCAGCCAACCTGACGGGAAAGGCTACACCTTC,CASQPDGKGYTF
TRBV16,TRBJ2-1,few,.,TGTGCCAGCAGCCGTAAAGGGCGATATGAGCAGTTCTTC,CASSRKGRYEQFF
TRBV6-1,TRBJ2-7,.,.,TGTGCCAGCAGCTATACAGGGCTACTAGGGTACGAGCAGTACTTC,CASSYTGLLGYEQYF
TRBV27,TRBJ1-5,.,.,TGTGCCAGCAGTTCTCTTGACGGGCAGCCCCAGCATTTT,CASSSLDGQPQHF